Sequencing of this TCR beta chain was carried out in a study of PD-1 blockade in classical Hodgkin lymphoma. Whole-study context: Patients were administered nivolumab (3 mg/kg intravenously) every 2 weeks. General observations from the study: Exclusion was the outcome for patients who began nivolumab under 1 year after ASCT.

Patients all relapsed after autologous stem cell transplantation, and there was variation in brentuximab vedotin exposure. Complete response, partial response or progressive disease was each patient's best response. Sequencing used immunoSEQ multiplex PCR; TCRdb keeps in-frame clones, though not all of them. The sample includes 16,000 or so clones, 82% of them seen just once. About this clone: Its antigen is unknown.

CDR1 and CDR2 (germline): KGHSH, LQKENI. CDR3 length: 16 residues. V gave up 2 bases and J gave up 3 bases, with 15 bases separating them. This TCR was recovered from a human donor with classical Hodgkin lymphoma. J is TRBJ2-3 and V is TRBV18; D is uncertain. The material sequenced was peripheral blood mononuclear cells (PBMCs), taken before the second cycle of nivolumab. CDR3 sequence: CASSPNAPLRTDTQYF. CDR3 DNA sequence: TGTGCCAGCTCACCAAATGCGCCCCTTCGAACAGATACGCAGTATTTT.